The entry below gives a single T cell receptor (beta chain) sequence along with its context. Its antigen remains unidentified. No per-base quality is available; no much larger clone lies one base away. The library was obtained by multiplex PCR. Reads for this sample came from an Illumina HiSeq 4000. CDR3 regions were amplified by Arm-PCR with iRepertoire HTBI primers to construct TCR beta libraries. Gel purification was performed on PCR products prior to sequencing. The published analysis was carried out like this. A total of some 60 TRBV and some 15 TRBJ segments were identified across samples and were used for gene usage analysis of CDR3 amino acid clonotypes. Filtered high-quality paired reads were merged into contigs using COPE and FqMerger. BLAST was used to align contigs to IMGT TRBV, TRBD and TRBJ reference genes, and CDR3 was defined according to IMGT. Clonotypes above 0.1% frequency were classified as highly expanded clones. Repertoire diversity was measured by Shannon entropy, and V-J evenness by the Gini coefficient. Clonotypes shared by more than one individual were considered public. TCRdb cleaned the public reads at Q25 with fastp, built clones with MiXCR and kept in-frame beta chains. Rows matching on CDR3 protein sequence are summarized as one entry with the most common DNA and genes. The V and J calls follow TCRdb's processing rather than the paper's. The sample table holds roughly 380,000 distinct CDR3 sequences, of which 15% to 19% were seen once. About 20% of the sample belongs to the ten largest clones.

V is pared back by 2 bases and J by 2 bases, with 18 bases lying between the germline termini. Measured from the cysteine to the phenylalanine, the CDR3 is 17 residues long. Left in the record is the CDR3 DNA by itself, 51 bases read in frame from the first base. CDR1 is given as LGHDT and CDR2 as YNNKEL, both from the germline V gene (reference sequence). The time point tag for this specimen amounts to: newly diagnosed GD, antithyroid drugs for less than 3 months. For both TCR sequencing and RNA sequencing, RNA was extracted from PBMCs in TRIzol. The diagnosis of Graves' disease followed American Thyroid Association guidelines. Patients for the study were recruited at an endocrinology department in Xi'an, China. Each patient gave about 10 milliliters of peripheral blood, collected in an EDTA anticoagulant tube. Ficoll Paque Plus density gradient separation was used to isolate PBMCs, and no further T cell sorting was performed. An Agilent 2100 Bioanalyzer and agarose gel were used to check RNA quality, while a NanoDrop 2000 measured RNA concentration.

The data were taken from a study of regulatory T cells in long-lasting Graves disease (dated by TCRdb to the early 2020s). For the study in its entirety: Newly diagnosed Graves' disease patients had taken antithyroid drugs for less than 3 months. Peripheral blood TCR sequencing and RNA sequencing compared persistent Graves' disease patients with newly diagnosed Graves' disease patients. The study was registered as a clinical trial and conducted in China. A total of roughly 35 samples underwent TCR sequencing: around 13 from persistent and roughly 20 from newly diagnosed Graves' disease patients.

The full study reports these points: TRBV28, TRBJ1-2 and TRBJ2-5 were preferentially used in persistent disease, while TRBV20-1 and TRBJ2-1 were favored in newly diagnosed disease. More public clonotypes were shared among persistent patients (fewer than 3,000) than among newly diagnosed patients (under 1,000). The authors noted that the small sample size was a limitation that may lower accuracy. Compared with newly diagnosed patients, persistent Graves' disease patients had lower TCR Shannon entropy and fewer highly expanded clones, which suggests clonal expansion. Only the TCR beta chain was sequenced and analyzed. Only peripheral blood was studied, because thyroid tissue, the primary lesion, was inaccessible.

The specimen comprised peripheral blood mononuclear cells (PBMCs), sampled at new diagnosis, from a patient treated with antithyroid drugs. The chain was built from TRBV3-1 and TRBJ1-2, with the D segment identity uncertain. The receptor was derived from a female donor with Graves disease. The CDR3 protein is CASSQTLRTESNYGYTF. The DNA is TGTGCCAGCAGCCAAACATTAAGGACGGAATCCAACTATGGCTACACCTTC.